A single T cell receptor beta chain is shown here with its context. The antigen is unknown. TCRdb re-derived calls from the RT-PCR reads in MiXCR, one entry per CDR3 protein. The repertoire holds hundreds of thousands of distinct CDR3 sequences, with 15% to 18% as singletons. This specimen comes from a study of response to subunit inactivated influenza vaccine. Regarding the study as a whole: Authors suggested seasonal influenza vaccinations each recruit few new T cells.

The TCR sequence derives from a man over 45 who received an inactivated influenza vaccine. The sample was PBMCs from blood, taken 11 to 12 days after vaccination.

The CDR3 is CSARDLLEEKLFF. The CDR3 DNA reads as TGCAGTGCTAGAGATCTACTAGAGGAAAAACTGTTTTTT. The chain employs TRBV20-1 and TRBJ1-4, with unresolved D. Trimming took off 0 bases at V and 8 bases at J, with 10 bases between the two ends. CDR3 length: 13 residues. The V gene's germline CDR1 is DFQATT and CDR2 SNEGSKA (reference sequence).